Listed here are 30 T cell receptor beta chains from one sample, sequenced in a study of CD8+ T cells in alopecia areata. Treatment meaning: oral pan-JAK inhibitor, 5-10 mg twice daily. RNA extraction and reverse transcription yielded cDNA as sequencing template. Only in-frame clones appear in the TCRdb table, and some are missing; sequencing was by immunoSEQ multiplex PCR. The sample contains 80,000 to 100,000 clones, roughly 45% of which appear only once. This specimen consisted of CD8+ T cells sorted from blood, obtained at week 24, from a patient treated with tofacitinib. Receptor source: a human donor with alopecia areata.

This clone was seen only a few times. This chain connects TRBV27 to TRBJ1-5; D gene uncertain. In germline, CDR1 is MNHEY, CDR2 SMNVEV (reference sequence). The CDR3 is made up of 12 amino acids. Deletions cut 5 bases from V and 3 bases from J, with 5 bases between. CDR3 nucleotides: TGTGCCAGCAGTGGATACAATCAGCCCCAGCATTTT. It yields the protein CASSGYNQPQHF.

The J gene is TRBJ2-2, the V gene TRBV7-9; D is undetermined. The germline V gene has CDR1 SEHNR and CDR2 FQNEAQ (reference sequence). CDR3 length equals 11 residues. V was cut by 5 bases and J by 6 bases, with 4 bases left in between. The CDR3 nucleotides read TGTGCCAGCAGCCTCGCCGGGGAGCTGTTTTTT. Translating it yields CASSLAGELFF.

Only a few counts were recorded for this clone. The chain carries TRBV4-1 and TRBJ2-1, with unresolved D. From germline, CDR1 is MGHRA and CDR2 YSYEKL. Trimming stripped 0 bases from V and 10 bases from J, with 13 bases between. The CDR3 is made up of 14 amino acids. CDR3 in DNA: TGCGCCAGCAGCCAAGAACCAGACCTCAGGGAGCAGTTCTTC. Translation gives CASSQEPDLREQFF.

This clone was seen more than once but under ten times. The CDR3 sequence: CASSFVPSSYEQYF. The CDR3 nucleotides are TGTGCCAGCAGCTTCGTCCCGAGCTCCTACGAGCAGTACTTC. This chain links TRBV5-4 with TRBJ2-7; D is ambiguous. The length of the CDR3 is 14 residues. The germline V and J ends were trimmed by 2 bases and 0 bases, with 9 bases remaining between them. Germline V gene sequence: CDR1 SGHNT, CDR2 YYREEE (reference sequence).

This clone was seen a handful of times. The DNA of the CDR3 is TGTGCCAGCAGGGGGACGGCATTTATTTACGAGCAGTACTTC. As protein: CASRGTAFIYEQYF. V is TRBV25-1 and J is TRBJ2-7, with D possibly being TRBD1 or TRBD2 (5 bases each). CDR3 length: 14 residues. CDR1 and CDR2 from the germline V gene are MGHDK and SYGVNS. Trimming shortened V by 6 bases and J by 4 bases, and 16 bases separated the two germline ends.

This clone was seen many times. V and J are TRBV4-1 and TRBJ2-1; 12 bases map to TRBD2. V shed 5 bases and J 7 bases; nucleotides not matched to a gene: 9. The germline V gene has CDR1 MGHRA and CDR2 YSYEKL. CDR3 length equals 16 residues. The CDR3 spells CASSLVPSGRGNEQFF. The CDR3, as DNA: TGCGCCAGCAGCTTGGTTCCTAGCGGGAGGGGGAATGAGCAGTTCTTC.

In its sample, this clone was seen a few times. At one end, the junction sequence differs from germline, possibly due to a read error. The rearrangement links TRBV4-1 to TRBJ2-1, with D possibly TRBD2 on 5 matching bases. Germline CDR1 and CDR2: MGHRA and YSYEKL. CDR3 length equals 14 residues. The CDR3 protein is CASSQDLATDEQFF. CDR3 sequence (DNA): TGTGCCAGCAGCCAGGATCTAGCTACGGATGAGCAGTTCTTC.

The chain recombines TRBV27 with TRBJ2-3; D ambiguous. Trimming took 5 bases from V and 1 from J, leaving 16 bases between them. Germline V gives CDR1 MNHEY, CDR2 SMNVEV (reference sequence). This CDR3 has 16 amino acids. DNA for the CDR3: TGTGCCAGCAGTCCCACTGGCGTGGCCGGCACAGATACGCAGTATTTT. It specifies CASSPTGVAGTDTQYF.

The chain employs TRBV7-9 and TRBJ2-7, with 7 bases fitting TRBD1. V was pared by 3 bases and J by 6 bases, with 5 bases of the junction left unmatched. This CDR3 has 13 amino acids. Per germline, CDR1 SEHNR and CDR2 FQNEAQ (reference sequence). Written as DNA, the CDR3 is TGTGCCAGCAGCTTTCCAGGGGGAAGCGAGCAGTACTTC. Amino acids: CASSFPGGSEQYF.

The rearrangement links TRBV4-1 to TRBJ2-6; D is uncertain. Deletions cut 1 base from V and 2 bases from J, with 3 bases between. CDR3 length equals 14 residues. Per the germline V gene, CDR1 is MGHRA and CDR2 is YSYEKL. DNA for the CDR3: TGCGCCAGCAGCCAAGCGCCTGGGGCCAACGTCCTGACTTTC. The encoded protein is CASSQAPGANVLTF.

This clone turned up a few times. The gene calls are TRBV29-1 and TRBJ1-4, with D possibly being TRBD1 (5 bases). The length of the CDR3 is 11 residues. V lost 5 bases and J lost 11, with 12 bases in between. Germline-derived CDR1 and CDR2 are SQVTM and ANQGSEA. The CDR3 loop is CSVPRGGKLFF. CDR3 in DNA: TGCAGCGTTCCCCGGGGGGGGAAACTGTTTTTT.

This clone occurred a few times. V and J are TRBV5-1 and TRBJ2-6; weak D call: TRBD2 (5 bases). The CDR3 runs 16 residues. Germline CDR1 SGHRS, CDR2 YFSETQ. With 6 bases removed from V and 1 base from J, the gap between germline ends came to 14 bases. CDR3 amino acids: CASTPLEESGANVLTF. DNA of the CDR3: TGCGCCAGCACCCCCCTGGAGGAGTCTGGGGCCAACGTCCTGACTTTC.

This chain joins TRBV4-1 and TRBJ2-4; D is perhaps TRBD2 (6 bases). V was shortened by 4 bases and J by 9 bases, with 10 bases between the two germline ends. The CDR3 loop spans 12 amino acids. Germline-derived CDR1 and CDR2 are MGHRA and YSYEKL. CDR3 sequence reads: CASSPTGVIQYF. DNA for the CDR3: TGCGCCAGCAGCCCTACGGGGGTCATTCAGTACTTC.

V and J are TRBV6-1 and TRBJ2-7; 9 bases line up with TRBD1. The CDR3 has 15 residues. Germline loops: CDR1 MNHNS, CDR2 SASEGT. The V and J ends lost 8 bases and 5 bases, in that order; junction bases with no gene match: 13. The DNA of the CDR3 is TGTGCCAGCTCTCGCCCGGACAGGGGAACTGACGAGCAGTACTTC. As protein: CASSRPDRGTDEQYF.

The chain employs TRBV7-9 and TRBJ2-6, with D perhaps matching TRBD1 or TRBD2 (6 bases each). CDR3 length equals 17 residues. Looked up from germline, CDR1 is SEHNR and CDR2 is FQNEAQ (reference sequence). V shed 5 bases and J shed 3 bases, with 17 bases lying between them. The CDR3, as DNA: TGTGCCAGCAGCCCCCCGGAGGGGGACTTTGGGGCCAACGTCCTGACTTTC. This codes for CASSPPEGDFGANVLTF.

The genes are TRBV4-2 and TRBJ1-2; possible D gene TRBD1, 6 bases. CDR1 is LGHNA and CDR2 is YNFKEQ in the germline V gene. V shed 0 bases and J shed 2 bases, with 7 bases lying between them. The CDR3 length is 14 residues. The CDR3 nucleotides read TGTGCCAGCAGCCAAGAACAGGGAAACTATGGCTACACCTTC. Translating gives CASSQEQGNYGYTF.

The J gene is TRBJ2-3, the V gene TRBV2; 14 bases agree with TRBD2. CDR1 is SNHLY, CDR2 FYNNEI, per germline. The length of the CDR3 is 16 residues. After removal of 6 bases from V and 4 bases from J, the junction contained 6 bases not matched to a gene. The CDR3 protein is CASRVRLAGGADTQYF. The DNA for the CDR3 is TGTGCCAGCAGGGTTAGACTAGCGGGAGGGGCAGATACGCAGTATTTT.

The V gene is TRBV14, the J gene TRBJ2-5; D tentatively fits TRBD1 or TRBD2 (6 bases each). V lost 4 bases to trimming and J lost 7 bases, with 19 bases between them. The CDR3 has 15 residues. In germline, CDR1 is SGHDN, CDR2 FVKESK. In DNA, the CDR3 is TGTGCCAGCAGCCCCCGTCCGGGGGCGGCGGGGACCCAGTACTTC. This translates into CASSPRPGAAGTQYF. Variable domain in full (rest from reference TRBV14 and TRBJ2-5): EAGVTQFPSHSVIEKGQTVTLRCDPISGHDNLYWYRRVMGKEIKFLLHFVKESKQDESGMPNNRFLAERTGGTYSTLKVQPAELEDSGVYFCASSPRPGAAGTQYFGPGTRLLVL.

This clone has just a few counts. This chain connects TRBV27 to TRBJ1-2; no reliable D call. V dropped 5 bases and J dropped 8 bases, with 15 bases sitting between them. The germline CDR1 and CDR2 sequences are MNHEY and SMNVEV (reference sequence). The CDR3 spans 13 residues. The CDR3 bases are TGTGCCAGCAGTCATAATGGGGTGGAGGGCTACACCTTC. It is translated as CASSHNGVEGYTF.

This clone was detected a few times. The chain joins TRBV4-3 to TRBJ2-7, with 7 bases that match TRBD1. This CDR3 comprises 16 residues. With V trimmed by 1 base and J by 5 bases, 11 bases remained unmatched. Germline CDR1 is LGHNA and CDR2 is YSLEER. The CDR3 DNA is TGCGCCAGCAGCCAAGGTGAGGGGGCATTGTTCCACGAGCAGTACTTC. This sequence encodes CASSQGEGALFHEQYF.

The rearrangement joins TRBV6-5 to TRBJ1-1; D gene unclear. CDR1 and CDR2 from the germline V gene are MNHEY and SVGAGI. V was shortened by 6 bases and J by 3 bases, with 11 bases between the two germline ends. CDR3 length: 13 amino acids. CDR3 sequence: CASSGVWDTEAFF. The DNA of the CDR3 is TGTGCCAGCAGCGGAGTCTGGGACACTGAAGCTTTCTTT.

The rearrangement joins TRBV7-8 to TRBJ2-5; 11 nucleotides align to TRBD2. The CDR3 length is 17 residues. Looked up from germline, CDR1 is SGHVS and CDR2 is FQNEAQ. The V gene end was trimmed by 5 bases and the J gene end by 3 bases; junction bases not matched to a gene: 11. The CDR3 DNA follows: TGTGCCAGCAGCCTCCTTCGGGCGGGACTAGCGGAAGAGACCCAGTACTTC. Its protein product is CASSLLRAGLAEETQYF.

A few counts support this clone. J is TRBJ2-1 and V is TRBV6-1; 8 nucleotides align to TRBD2. Germline CDR1 is MNHNS and CDR2 is SASEGT. The CDR3 has 14 residues. J lost 7 bases, V lost 6 bases, and 8 bases had no gene match. The CDR3, as DNA: TGTGCCAGCAGCCGACAGCGGGAGTATAATGAGCAGTTCTTC. This gives the protein CASSRQREYNEQFF.

The rearrangement joins TRBV25-1 to TRBJ2-7; 9 bases are a match to TRBD1. The germline CDR1 and CDR2 sequences are MGHDK and SYGVNS. CDR3 length: 14 amino acids. Trimming removed 9 bases from V and 2 bases from J; junction bases left unmatched: 8. The CDR3 region has the DNA TGTGCCAGTAATCCACAGGGGGCGGCCTACGAGCAGTACTTC. Its translation is CASNPQGAAYEQYF.

This clone was detected only a few times. The chain carries TRBV13 and TRBJ1-1, with D possibly TRBD1 on 5 matching bases. The CDR3 is 13 residues long. The germline V gene has CDR1 PRHDT and CDR2 FYEKMQ (reference sequence). The ends were cut back, 5 bases at V and 7 bases at J, with 14 bases in the middle. The CDR3 DNA follows: TGTGCCAGCAGCCCGGGACGGCGGGTTGAAGCTTTCTTT. Protein sequence: CASSPGRRVEAFF.

The chain carries TRBV13 and TRBJ1-1; 7 bases fit TRBD1. The V gene's germline CDR1 is PRHDT and CDR2 FYEKMQ (reference sequence). There are 15 residues in the CDR3. Trimming took 3 bases from V and 5 from J; bases not matched to a gene: 9. CDR3 loop: CASSFSGRGVTEAFF. In DNA, the CDR3 is TGTGCCAGCAGCTTTTCTGGCAGGGGGGTGACTGAAGCTTTCTTT.

This clone was recorded once. V and J are TRBV4-1 and TRBJ2-1; TRBD2 matches 14 bases. Germline CDR1 MGHRA, CDR2 YSYEKL. The CDR3 length is 16 residues. With 4 bases clipped from V and 6 bases from J, the junction kept 5 bases outside the gene matches. CDR3 sequence (DNA): TGCGCCAGCAGCCCGACCGGGACTAGCGGGAGCAATGAGCAGTTCTTC. Amino acid sequence: CASSPTGTSGSNEQFF.

The chain is built from TRBV9 and TRBJ2-2, with unresolved D. Trimming shortened V by 3 bases and J by 1 base, and 7 bases separated the two germline ends. The CDR3 consists of 14 residues. Germline V lookup: CDR1 SGDLS, CDR2 YYNGEE. CDR3 coding DNA: TGTGCCAGCAGCGAGGACGGGAACACCGGGGAGCTGTTTTTT. It codes for CASSEDGNTGELFF. Supplemented by reference TRBV9 and TRBJ2-2, the full variable domain reads DSGVTQTPKHLITATGQRVTLRCSPRSGDLSVYWYQQSLDQGLQFLIQYYNGEERAKGNILERFSAQQFPDLHSELNLSSLELGDSALYFCASSEDGNTGELFFGEGSRLTVL.

This clone was recorded a few times. This chain links TRBV27 with TRBJ2-1; 9 nucleotides agree with TRBD2. Germline CDR1 and CDR2: MNHEY and SMNVEV (reference sequence). Trimming took 1 base from V and 7 from J; bases not matched to a gene: 8. The CDR3 totals 16 residues. CDR3 protein: CASSLLVAGAGNEQFF. DNA for the CDR3: TGTGCCAGCAGTTTATTGGTAGCGGGGGCGGGTAATGAGCAGTTCTTC.

The chain joins TRBV29-1 to TRBJ2-5; D may be TRBD1 or TRBD2 (5 bases each). Near its end, the DNA agrees better with TRBJ2-7, so the J call may be wrong. Germline CDR1 reads SQVTM; CDR2 reads ANQGSEA. The CDR3 loop spans 17 amino acids. The CDR3 here is CSVEERHGGRGSYEQYF. CDR3 nucleotide sequence: TGCAGCGTTGAAGAGCGGCATGGGGGACGGGGTTCCTACGAGCAGTACTTC.